This TCR beta chain was captured by sequencing in a study of blood T cells in healthy people across ages. On the study more broadly: Per two T cells, template switching captured roughly one barcoded beta molecule. Findings of the study overall: Changes seen in expanded clonotypes were possibly confounded by donor CMV status left unknown.

Individuals who donated were healthy Caucasians from Russia aged roughly 6 to 100. The J segment lost 0 bases and the V segment lost 1 base, leaving 7 bases of the junction unmatched. Germline assignment: CDR1 DFQATT and CDR2 SNEGSKA (reference sequence). The CDR3 is 16 amino acids. This clonotype was seen ten or more times. As yet, its antigen is unknown. Primers used in a second PCR of about 6 to 11 cycles were a sample-barcoded 5' primer and a J-beta primer mix. Every molecule of cDNA carried a tag from a template-switch adaptor with 12 random nucleotides. TCRdb reprocessed the 5' RACE reads via MiXCR and lists one record per CDR3 protein. The sample shows about 1.1 million distinct CDR3 sequences, roughly two fifths of them seen only once.

Material for sequencing was blood. The rearrangement uses TRBV20-1 and TRBJ2-3; 7 nucleotides align to TRBD1. The source of this sequence is a man between 18 and 35 years old in good health. The CDR3 sequence: CSARVTGIGSTDTQYF. The CDR3 DNA follows: TGCAGTGCTAGAGTGACAGGGATTGGGAGCACAGATACGCAGTATTTT.